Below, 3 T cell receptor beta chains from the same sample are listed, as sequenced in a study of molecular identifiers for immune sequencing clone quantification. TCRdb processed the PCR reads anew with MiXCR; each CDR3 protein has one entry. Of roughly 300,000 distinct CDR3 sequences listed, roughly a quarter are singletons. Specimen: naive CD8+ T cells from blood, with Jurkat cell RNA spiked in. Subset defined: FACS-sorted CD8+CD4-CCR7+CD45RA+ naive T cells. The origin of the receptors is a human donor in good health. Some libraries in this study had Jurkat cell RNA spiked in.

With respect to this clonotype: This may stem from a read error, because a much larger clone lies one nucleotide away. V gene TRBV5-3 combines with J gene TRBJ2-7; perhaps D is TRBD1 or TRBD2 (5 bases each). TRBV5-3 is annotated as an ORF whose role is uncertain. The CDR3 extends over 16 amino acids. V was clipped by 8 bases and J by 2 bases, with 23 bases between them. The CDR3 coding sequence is TGTGCCAGCAGCATCCCCTGGTGGGGGATCCCCTACGAGCAGTACTTC. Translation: CASSIPWWGIPYEQYF.

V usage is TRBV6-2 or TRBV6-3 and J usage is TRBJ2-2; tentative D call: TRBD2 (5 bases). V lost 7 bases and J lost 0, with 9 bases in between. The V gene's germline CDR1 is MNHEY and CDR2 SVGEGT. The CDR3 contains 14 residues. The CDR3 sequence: CASIDYTNTGELFF. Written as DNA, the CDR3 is TGTGCCAGCATTGACTATACGAACACCGGGGAGCTGTTTTTT.

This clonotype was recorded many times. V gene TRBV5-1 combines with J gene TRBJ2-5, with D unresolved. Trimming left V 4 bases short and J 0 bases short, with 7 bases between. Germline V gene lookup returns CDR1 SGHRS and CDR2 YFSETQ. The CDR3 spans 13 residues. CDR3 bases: TGCGCCAGCAGCCCGCCGAACCAAGAGACCCAGTACTTC. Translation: CASSPPNQETQYF.